This TCR beta chain was recorded in a study of T-cell memory formation after mild COVID-19. Between the trimmed V and J ends, which lost 0 bases and 3 bases, there was a span of 3 bases. CDR3 size: 12 residues. Germline V gene data show CDR1 as SGHRS and CDR2 as YFSETQ. MiXCR, applied by TCRdb to the 5' RACE reads, yields one record per CDR3 protein. In the table there are 150,000 to 200,000 distinct CDR3 sequences, 20% to 25% of which are singletons. This clonotype was counted many times. The rearrangement uses TRBV5-1 and TRBJ1-1; D not certain. The specimen sequenced was PBMCs or a T cell subset sorted from them (not recorded which). This receptor was identified in an adult woman who had mild COVID-19 (a few samples of this study predate the infection). Cell type and time point are not known. The CDR3 nucleotides read TGCGCCAGCAGCTTGGACGACACTGAAGCTTTCTTT. It codes for CASSLDDTEAFF.